This paragraph covers one TCR beta chain sequence. Its antigen is not yet known. Qualities for individual bases were not recorded, and no much larger clone is one base off. In the ophthalmopathy patients, disease was moderately to severely active, with a Clinical Activity Score of 3 or more, a NOSPECS grade of 4 or more, and a duration of less than 3 months. Any patient with an uncontrolled infection, another autoimmune disease, pregnancy or lactation was excluded. Clinical symptoms, serum thyroxine and TRAb, thyroid ultrasound, and orbital computed tomography formed the basis for the diagnoses. PBMCs were isolated from about 10 ml of fresh peripheral blood by Ficoll-Paque density gradient centrifugation. Total RNA was extracted with Trizol reagent, and quality was checked on an Agilent 2100 Bioanalyzer. CDR1 is given as SEHNR and CDR2 as FQNEAQ, both from the germline V gene (reference sequence). The junction carries 15 bases between V and J, which are trimmed by 5 bases and 9 bases respectively. Reading from cysteine to phenylalanine, the CDR3 counts 13 amino acids. The read is trimmed to its CDR3 DNA, 39 bases read in frame from base 1.

The data were obtained in a study of T cells in Graves' hyperthyroidism and ophthalmopathy (dated by TCRdb to the late 2010s). Regarding the research as a whole: Peripheral blood was sampled at the time of initial diagnosis, prior to any treatment. The roughly 91 discovery patients were randomly divided into training and test sets at a 7:3 ratio. After sampling, hyperthyroidism patients received methimazole starting at 30 mg daily, and ophthalmopathy patients received high-dose intravenous methylprednisolone. The paper describes TCR Vbeta CDR3 sequencing of 140 or so peripheral blood samples, made up of about 40 ophthalmopathy patients, over 70 hyperthyroidism patients and about 17 progressor patients. TCR V-J signatures able to tell the groups apart were searched for in a discovery cohort of some 100 patients, of whom fewer than 45 had Graves' ophthalmopathy and around 56 had stable Graves' hyperthyroidism. Thyroid tissue and blood T-cell repertoires from about six Graves' hyperthyroidism patients were also compared in the study. Prospective prediction of ophthalmopathy was tested in an independent validation cohort of approximately 18 hyperthyroidism patients and some 17 patients who later progressed to ophthalmopathy. Summary of the overall study and its limitations: A model built on a 13 V-J signature distinguished ophthalmopathy from stable hyperthyroidism, reaching roughly 88% sensitivity and about 81% specificity in cross-validation and 80%/75% in testing. Most expanded thyroid clonotypes (frequency above 0.001) were also detected in blood, a finding suggesting that blood repertoires may reflect thyroid immune responses. In validation, the model predicted progression to ophthalmopathy a median of roughly 6.2 months before onset, with around 70% sensitivity and 72.22% specificity. No statistical method was used to set the sample size in advance, and investigators knew the group allocation.

Amplification of TCR beta CDR3 regions was carried out from RNA transcripts. The first round of RT-PCR for the TCR CDR3 was performed with the HTBI primer set and the Qiagen OneStep RT-PCR kit. Libraries were constructed in a second round of multiplex PCR, after which size selection and purification were performed. Sequencing of the libraries was done on an Illumina HiSeq2000 using paired-end 100 bp reads. Concerning the study's data processing: SOAPnuke was used to process the raw data, with reads discarded if the reads contained adapters or uncalled bases, had a mean Phred below 15, or lacked an exact constant-primer or identifier match. High-quality paired reads were merged using COPE v1.2.5, and each unique nucleotide sequence was defined as a clonotype. Clonotypes were aligned to IMGT TRBV, TRBD and TRBJ reference segments using MiTCR v1.1. Analysis was restricted to V-J combinations with a frequency above 0.0001, which covered 99.2% of repertoires. A TCS score was defined as the ratio of F50 (clonal expansion) to E x V (chaos), with BLOSUM62-based TCRdist applied between CDR3 peptides within each V-J. Welch's t-statistics and random forest reduced fewer than 600 V-J features to under 15, which were used in a naive Bayes classifier (R e1071). The public reads were reanalyzed by TCRdb: fastp trimming at Q25, MiXCR alignment, in-frame beta chains only. Each CDR3 protein gets just one entry, which takes the most common genes and DNA from the rows behind it. The V and J calls were not made by the authors but by TCRdb's processing. The sample includes some 490,000 distinct CDR3 sequences, with around a fifth observed a single time. Under 55% of the sample is held by the ten biggest clonotypes.

The material sequenced was blood. This chain joins TRBV7-9 to TRBJ2-3, with no confidently assigned D gene. This TCR was recovered from a woman aged 70-85 years with Graves' ophthalmopathy. The DNA sequence is given as TGTGCCAGCAGCCAAGAAAATAGTAAGACGCAGTATTTT. Protein translation: CASSQENSKTQYF. This CDR3, with the reference TRBV7-9 and TRBJ2-3 proteins standing in past its ends, gives the full variable domain DTGVSQNPRHKITKRGQNVTFRCDPISEHNRLYWYRQTLGQGPEFLTYFQNEAQLEKSRLLSDRFSAERPKGSFSTLEIQRTEQGDSAMYLCASSQENSKTQYFGPGTRLTVL.